Listed here are 20 T cell receptor beta chains from one sample, sequenced in a study of blood T cells in healthy people across ages (dated by TCRdb to the mid-2010s). The method was 5' RACE. This sample was sequenced with an Illumina HiSeq 2500. A second PCR of roughly 7 to 11 cycles was performed with a sample-barcoded 5' primer and a J-beta primer mix. TCRdb handled the public reads itself, with Q25 trimming in fastp and clone calling in MiXCR, and kept productive beta chains. Here each entry gathers all rows of one CDR3 protein and keeps the most common genes and DNA. The sample table contains more than 750,000 distinct CDR3 sequences; only one count was recorded for just under 30% of them. The ten largest account for about 9.4% of the sample. These records were also assigned to another study, of T cells of mothers and their children.

Specimen: blood. These receptors all stem from a woman in her 40s in good health.

This clonotype was counted ten times or more. The rearrangement joins TRBV15 to TRBJ2-1; the D is unclear. V lost 6 bases and J lost 4, with 10 bases in between. CDR3 length equals 13 residues. Germline values: CDR1 LNHNV, CDR2 YYDKDF (reference sequence). The CDR3 DNA sequence: TGTGCCACCAGGGACCCTTTATACAATGAGCAGTTCTTC. Protein product: CATRDPLYNEQFF.

At least ten counts were recorded for this clonotype. The chain is built from TRBV7-8 and TRBJ2-7; D unclear. Germline V lookup: CDR1 SGHVS, CDR2 FQNEAQ. This CDR3 is 12 amino acids long. V lost 2 bases and J lost 4, with 6 bases in between. The CDR3, as DNA: TGTGCCAGCAGCTTAAATCGGTACGAGCAGTACTTC. Amino acids: CASSLNRYEQYF. The entire variable domain, with the rest obtained from reference TRBV7-8 and TRBJ2-7, is as follows: GAGVSQSPRYKVAKRGQDVALRCDPISGHVSLFWYQQALGQGPEFLTYFQNEAQLDKSGLPSDRFFAERPEGSVSTLKIQRTQQEDSAVYLCASSLNRYEQYFGPGTRLTVT.

The chain is built from TRBV4-1 and TRBJ1-6; D gene ambiguous. CDR3 length equals 16 residues. Trimming cost V 2 bases and J 4 bases, with 12 bases left between them. From germline, CDR1 is MGHRA and CDR2 YSYEKL. CDR3 in amino acids: CASSQSPQLYNSPLHF. The CDR3 region has the DNA TGCGCCAGCAGCCAATCCCCCCAGCTATATAATTCACCCCTCCACTTT.

A note on this clonotype: Sequence at one end of the junction differs from germline and may be a read error. The chain is built from TRBV7-7 and TRBJ1-2; 7 positions match TRBD1. Germline-derived CDR1 and CDR2 are SSHAT and FNYEAQ (reference sequence). The length of the CDR3 is 16 residues. CDR3 residues: CASSLKDEGALLGYTF. The CDR3 DNA reads as TGTGCTAGCAGCTTAAAGGATGAGGGGGCTTTACTTGGCTACACCTTC.

The rearrangement joins TRBV20-1 to TRBJ1-1; D is ambiguous. CDR1 is DFQATT, CDR2 SNEGSKA, per germline (reference sequence). V was trimmed by 6 bases and J by 7 bases, leaving 15 bases between them. There are 12 residues in the CDR3. CDR3 loop: CSAGRREDEAFF. CDR3 DNA: TGCAGTGCAGGCAGGAGAGAAGATGAAGCTTTCTTT.

Ten or more counts support this clonotype. The chain joins TRBV29-1 to TRBJ2-3; D might be TRBD1 or TRBD2, each matching 5 bases. The CDR3 sequence is 14 residues long. Trimming removed 7 bases from V and 3 bases from J, with 17 bases in between. Germline CDR1 and CDR2: SQVTM and ANQGSEA. CDR3 coding DNA: TGCAGCGGGGCGGTAGGGGCGGGTACAGATACGCAGTATTTT. Amino acid sequence: CSGAVGAGTDTQYF.

This clonotype was seen ten or more times. The chain links TRBV5-1 to TRBJ2-7, with D perhaps assigned TRBD1 or TRBD2 (5 bases each). Looked up from germline, CDR1 is SGHRS and CDR2 is YFSETQ. This CDR3 is built from 14 residues. V lost 4 bases to trimming and J lost 2 bases, with 13 bases between them. The CDR3 DNA reads TGCGCCAGCAGCCCAATCACGGGACCCTACGAGCAGTACTTC. This sequence encodes CASSPITGPYEQYF.

This clonotype was observed many times. The chain carries TRBV7-2 and TRBJ1-6; no definite D call. Trimming stripped 5 bases from V and 6 bases from J, with 17 bases between. CDR3 size: 16 residues. The V gene's germline CDR1 is SGHTA and CDR2 FQGNSA. CDR3 nucleotide sequence: TGTGCCAGCAGCCCTAGCTATGCAGGAAGTAATTCACCCCTCCACTTT. Translation gives CASSPSYAGSNSPLHF. The entire variable domain, with the rest obtained from reference TRBV7-2 and TRBJ1-6, is as follows: GAGVSQSPSNKVTEKGKDVELRCDPISGHTALYWYRQSLGQGLEFLIYFQGNSAPDKSGLPSDRFSAERTGGSVSTLTIQRTQQEDSAVYLCASSPSYAGSNSPLHFGNGTRLTVT.

The rearrangement joins TRBV7-2 to TRBJ1-2; D is ambiguous. Trimming left V 5 bases short and J 5 bases short, with 12 bases between. In germline, CDR1 is SGHTA, CDR2 FQGNSA. The CDR3 consists of 13 residues. The CDR3 coding sequence is TGTGCCAGCAGCAGACGCCCAGAGTATGGCTACACCTTC. It codes for CASSRRPEYGYTF.

This clonotype has ten or more counts. The junction departs from the called germline gene at one end, perhaps through a read error. V is TRBV7-7 and J is TRBJ2-7, with TRBD1 as a possible D gene (6 bases). Germline CDR1 SSHAT, CDR2 FNYEAQ (reference sequence). There are 13 residues in the CDR3. CDR3 loop: CASSPGDAYEQYF. DNA of the CDR3: TGTGCTAGCAGCCCAGGGGACGCCTACGAGCAGTACTTC.

This clonotype came up many times. The V and J genes are TRBV5-5 and TRBJ1-2; D may be TRBD1 (6 bases). The V gene's germline CDR1 is SGHKS and CDR2 YYEKEE (reference sequence). The CDR3 runs to 15 residues. Trimming shortened V by 0 bases and J by 3 bases, and 12 bases separated the two germline ends. The CDR3 DNA follows: TGTGCCAGCAGCTTGGGAAGGGGGTTGGACTATGGCTACACCTTC. This sequence encodes CASSLGRGLDYGYTF.

This clonotype has just one count. The CDR3 is CASSVWAGVNTEAFF. In DNA, the CDR3 is TGCGCCAGCAGCGTTTGGGCAGGGGTGAACACTGAAGCTTTCTTT. The chain has TRBV5-1 and TRBJ1-1; possible D gene TRBD1, 6 bases. The V gene lost 4 bases and the J gene lost 0 bases, with 13 bases spanning the gap. Germline lookup yields CDR1 SGHRS and CDR2 YFSETQ. This CDR3 region has 15 residues.

J is TRBJ2-4 and V is TRBV28, with 15 bases identical to TRBD2. Trimming at V came to 2 bases and at J to 4 bases, leaving 6 bases not matched to a gene. Germline V gene lookup returns CDR1 MDHEN and CDR2 SYDVKM. The CDR3 runs 18 residues. In DNA, the CDR3 is TGTGCCAGCAGTTTACAGTGGACTAGCGGGGGGGATAAAAACATTCAGTACTTC. The encoded protein is CASSLQWTSGGDKNIQYF.

The chain links TRBV29-1 to TRBJ2-1, with 9 bases aligning to TRBD1. CDR3 size: 14 residues. The V gene's germline CDR1 is SQVTM and CDR2 ANQGSEA. V was pared by 4 bases and J by 2 bases, with 3 bases of the junction left unmatched. DNA for the CDR3: TGCAGCGTTGGGGGACAGGGAACCTACAATGAGCAGTTCTTC. This encodes CSVGGQGTYNEQFF.

This clonotype was recorded a few times. The chain employs TRBV7-9 and TRBJ1-1, with D uncertain. The CDR3 covers 11 residues. Germline loops: CDR1 SEHNR, CDR2 FQNEAQ (reference sequence). V shed 6 bases and J shed 6 bases, with 8 bases lying between them. For the CDR3, the DNA is TGTGCCAGCAGTCCTCGCGCTGAAGCTTTCTTT. Its translation: CASSPRAEAFF.

This clonotype was picked up many times. The chain has TRBV6-2 or TRBV6-3 and TRBJ2-7; 7 bases line up with TRBD1. Germline V gives CDR1 MNHEY, CDR2 SVGEGT. The CDR3 contains 15 residues. Trimming took 6 bases from V and 2 from J; bases not matched to a gene: 10. The CDR3 DNA is TGTGCCAGCAGGAGCCCGACAGGGACCCCCTACGAGCAGTACTTC. Its translation: CASRSPTGTPYEQYF.

This rearrangement joins TRBV12-3 or TRBV12-4 to TRBJ1-6, with no clear D. Trimming shortened V by 3 bases and J by 0 bases, and 6 bases separated the two germline ends. The length of the CDR3 is 15 residues. CDR3: CASSFTVSYNSPLHF. The DNA for the CDR3 is TGTGCCAGCAGTTTCACCGTCTCCTATAATTCACCCCTCCACTTT.

This clonotype was seen only a few times. The chain links TRBV18 to TRBJ2-2; D not certain. The germline V and J ends were trimmed by 4 bases and 4 bases, with 7 bases remaining between them. The germline gives CDR1 KGHSH, CDR2 LQKENI. The CDR3 contains 13 residues. The CDR3 DNA follows: TGTGCCAGCTCACTCTCGAGCACCGGGGAGCTGTTTTTT. Its protein product is CASSLSSTGELFF.

This clonotype was seen more than once but under ten times. The chain links TRBV6-2 or TRBV6-3 to TRBJ2-1; D gene uncertain. V gave up 7 bases and J gave up 5 bases, with 6 bases separating them. The CDR3 has 11 amino acids. CDR1 is MNHEY and CDR2 is SVGEGT in the germline V gene. The CDR3 coding sequence is TGTGCCAGCATGGGGAACAATGAGCAGTTCTTC. It encodes CASMGNNEQFF.

The table lists this clonotype with a few counts. The rearrangement links TRBV29-1 to TRBJ2-3; D is tentatively TRBD1 or TRBD2 (6 bases each). The CDR3 covers 14 residues. CDR1 is SQVTM and CDR2 is ANQGSEA in the germline V gene. Trimming left V 5 bases short and J 1 base short, with 13 bases between. For the CDR3, the DNA is TGCAGCGTTTTTCGGGGGCACGGCACAGATACGCAGTATTTT. As protein: CSVFRGHGTDTQYF.